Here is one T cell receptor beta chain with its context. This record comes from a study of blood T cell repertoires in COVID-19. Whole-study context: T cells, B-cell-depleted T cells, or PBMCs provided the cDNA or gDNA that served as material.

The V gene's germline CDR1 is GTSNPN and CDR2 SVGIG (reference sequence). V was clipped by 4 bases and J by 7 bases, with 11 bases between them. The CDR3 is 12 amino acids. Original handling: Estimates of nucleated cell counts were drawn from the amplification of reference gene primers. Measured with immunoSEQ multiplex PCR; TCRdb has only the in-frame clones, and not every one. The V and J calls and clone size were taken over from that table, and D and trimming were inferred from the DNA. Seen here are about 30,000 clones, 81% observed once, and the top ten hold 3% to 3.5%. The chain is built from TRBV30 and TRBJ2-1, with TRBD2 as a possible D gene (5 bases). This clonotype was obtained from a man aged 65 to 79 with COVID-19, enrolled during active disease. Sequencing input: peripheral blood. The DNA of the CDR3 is TGTGCCTGGAATCAATTAGCGAATGAGCAGTTCTTC. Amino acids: CAWNQLANEQFF.